The T cell receptor (beta chain) described here comes from a study of blood T cell repertoires in COVID-19. Overall study: The United States, Italy and Spain supplied acute and convalescent COVID-19 samples. The analysed material was cDNA or gDNA that came from T cells, B-cell-depleted T cells, or PBMCs.

Original handling: Estimation of nucleated cell counts relied on the amplification of reference gene primers. Produced via immunoSEQ multiplex PCR; TCRdb's table is partial and in-frame only. The V and J calls and clone size come from that table; D and trimming were worked out from the DNA. The repertoire holds some 250,000 clones, with about 86% as singletons. This clonotype was obtained from a man aged 45-65 years with active or convalescent COVID-19. Material for sequencing was peripheral blood.

In DNA, the CDR3 is TGTGCCAGCAGCGTAGCGGGACTTCGTAGCACAGATACGCAGTATTTT. This sequence encodes CASSVAGLRSTDTQYF. The J gene is TRBJ2-3, the V gene TRBV9, with a possible D match to TRBD2 (6 bases). Germline lookup yields CDR1 SGDLS and CDR2 YYNGEE. The V gene lost 0 bases and the J gene lost 0 bases, with 11 bases spanning the gap. The CDR3 is 16 amino acids.